This TCR beta chain was sequenced during a study of cytomegalovirus exposure and HLA in healthy donors. Unmatched junction bases numbered 8, after V lost 5 bases and J lost 3 bases. Germline V CDR1 and CDR2: KGHSH, LQKENI. CDR3 length equals 15 residues. Notes on the study in general: Trimming of TCR beta V- and J-genes showed a link, identified in a later analysis, to a missense DCLRE1C variant. Presence/absence analyses assumed roughly uniform sequencing depth across donors. HLA alleles showed associations with fewer than 20,000 TCR beta sequences in a later analysis, at a 0.05 false discovery rate. Only CMV serostatus was available as immune exposure information.

Remarks on this clone: Its matching antigen is unknown.

13 Jbeta primers and 60 Vbeta primers were used for the PCR. Libraries were prepared by immunoSEQ multiplex PCR; TCRdb keeps only in-frame clonotypes and omits some of them. Of about 170,000 clones listed, 75% to 85% are singletons. This sequence joins TRBV18 and TRBJ1-2; TRBD1 aligns across 8 bases. Sequencing input: PBMCs. The receptor's source is a woman aged 45-60 years in good health and CMV-seronegative. CDR3 in amino acids: CASSLKDREYYGYTF. CDR3 DNA: TGTGCCAGCTCATTGAAGGACAGGGAATACTATGGCTACACCTTC.